This T cell receptor beta chain stems from a study of cytomegalovirus exposure and HLA in healthy donors. Study-wide results and caveats: TCR clusters originating in the first cohort tended to co-occur in the roughly 120 validation repertoires, according to a later analysis. The study labeled 164 TCR beta chains cytomegalovirus-associated.

A remark on this clone: The antigen remains unidentified.

The donors were part of the validation cohort, which consisted of about 120 subjects and was separate from the first cohort of several hundred subjects. Some clones are missing from TCRdb's copy, which holds only in-frame ones; the method was immunoSEQ multiplex PCR. The sample shows some 49,000 clones, roughly 92% of them seen only once. The CDR3 is 14 amino acids. The V and J ends lost 0 bases and 7 bases respectively, with 10 bases between them. Germline CDR1 and CDR2: LGHNA and YNFKEQ. Sequencing was carried out using PBMCs. The V and J genes are TRBV4-2 and TRBJ1-5; D possibly corresponds to TRBD1 (5 bases). The clonotype was recovered from a man in his late teens or twenties in good health and CMV-seronegative. DNA for the CDR3: TGTGCCAGCAGCCAAGATCAGGGTGGCCAGCCCCAGCATTTT. As protein: CASSQDQGGQPQHF.